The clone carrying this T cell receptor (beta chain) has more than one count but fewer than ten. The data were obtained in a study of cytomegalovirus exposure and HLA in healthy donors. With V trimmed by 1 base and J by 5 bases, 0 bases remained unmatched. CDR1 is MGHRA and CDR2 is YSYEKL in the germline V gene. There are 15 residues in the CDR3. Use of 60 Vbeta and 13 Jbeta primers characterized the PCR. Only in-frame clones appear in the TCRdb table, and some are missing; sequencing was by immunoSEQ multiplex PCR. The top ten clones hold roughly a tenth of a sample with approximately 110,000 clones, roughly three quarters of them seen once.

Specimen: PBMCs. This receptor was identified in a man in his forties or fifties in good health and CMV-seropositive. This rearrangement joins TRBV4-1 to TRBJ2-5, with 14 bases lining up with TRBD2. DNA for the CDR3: TGCGCCAGCAGCCAAGGACTAGCGGGAGGGGAGACCCAGTACTTC. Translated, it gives CASSQGLAGGETQYF.